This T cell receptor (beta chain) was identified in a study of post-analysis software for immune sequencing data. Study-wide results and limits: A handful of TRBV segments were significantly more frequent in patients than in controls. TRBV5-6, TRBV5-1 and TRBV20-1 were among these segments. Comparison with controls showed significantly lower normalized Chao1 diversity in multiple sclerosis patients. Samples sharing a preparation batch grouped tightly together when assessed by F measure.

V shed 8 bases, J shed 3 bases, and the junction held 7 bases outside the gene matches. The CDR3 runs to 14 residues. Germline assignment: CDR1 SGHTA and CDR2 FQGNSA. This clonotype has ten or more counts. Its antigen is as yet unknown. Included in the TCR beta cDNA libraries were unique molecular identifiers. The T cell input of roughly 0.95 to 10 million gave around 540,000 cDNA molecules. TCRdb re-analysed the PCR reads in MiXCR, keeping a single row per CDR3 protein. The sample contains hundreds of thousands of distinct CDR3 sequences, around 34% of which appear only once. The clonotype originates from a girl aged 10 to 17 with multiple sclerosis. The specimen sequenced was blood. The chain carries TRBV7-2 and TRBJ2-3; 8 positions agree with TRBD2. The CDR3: CASVKREKTDTQYF. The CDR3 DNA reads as TGTGCCAGCGTAAAGCGGGAGAAGACAGATACGCAGTATTTT.